This T cell receptor (beta chain) came from a study of blood T cell repertoires in COVID-19. Study as a whole: Italy, Spain and the United States were the sources of the convalescent and acute COVID-19 samples.

In the authors' methods: Amplification from reference gene primers served as the basis for estimated nucleated cell counts. This table comes from immunoSEQ multiplex PCR, and its TCRdb copy is limited to in-frame clones, with some not included. From that table come the V and J calls and clone size; the DNA was used to work out D and trimming. The data contain about 120,000 clones, just under 85% of them singletons. Germline CDR1 reads MNHEY; CDR2 reads SMNVEV (reference sequence). Between the trimmed V and J ends, which lost 8 bases and 13 bases, there was a span of 15 bases. The CDR3 consists of 12 residues.

This chain joins TRBV27 and TRBJ1-6; D perhaps matches TRBD1 (5 bases). The sample comprised peripheral blood. This TCR was sampled from a man between 65 and 85 years old with active or convalescent COVID-19. The CDR3 loop is CASSASGTPLHF. The CDR3 nucleotides read TGTGCCAGCTCGGCCTCCGGGACTCCCCTCCACTTT.